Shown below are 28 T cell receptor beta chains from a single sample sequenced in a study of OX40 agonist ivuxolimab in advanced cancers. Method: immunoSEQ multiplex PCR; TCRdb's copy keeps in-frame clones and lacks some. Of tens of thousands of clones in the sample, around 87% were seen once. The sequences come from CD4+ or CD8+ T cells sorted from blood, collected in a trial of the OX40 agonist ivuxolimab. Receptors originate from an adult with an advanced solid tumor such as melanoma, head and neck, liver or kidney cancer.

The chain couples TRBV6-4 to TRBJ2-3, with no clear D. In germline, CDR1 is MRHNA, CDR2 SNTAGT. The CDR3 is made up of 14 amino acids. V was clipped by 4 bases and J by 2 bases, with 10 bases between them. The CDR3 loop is CASSVGGDTDTQYF. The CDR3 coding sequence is TGTGCCAGCAGTGTAGGTGGAGACACAGATACGCAGTATTTT.

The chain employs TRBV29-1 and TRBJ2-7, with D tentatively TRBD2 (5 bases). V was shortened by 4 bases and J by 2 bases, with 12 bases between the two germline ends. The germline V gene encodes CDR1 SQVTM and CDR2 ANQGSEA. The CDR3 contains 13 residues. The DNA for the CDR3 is TGCAGCGTTGGACTACCGTCTACCTACGAGCAGTACTTC. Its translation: CSVGLPSTYEQYF.

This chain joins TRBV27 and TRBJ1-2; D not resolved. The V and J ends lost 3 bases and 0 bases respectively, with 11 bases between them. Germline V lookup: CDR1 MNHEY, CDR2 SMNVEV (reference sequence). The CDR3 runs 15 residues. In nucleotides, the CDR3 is TGTGCCAGCAGTTTCCGGACGGGAGCTAACTATGGCTACACCTTC. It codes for CASSFRTGANYGYTF.

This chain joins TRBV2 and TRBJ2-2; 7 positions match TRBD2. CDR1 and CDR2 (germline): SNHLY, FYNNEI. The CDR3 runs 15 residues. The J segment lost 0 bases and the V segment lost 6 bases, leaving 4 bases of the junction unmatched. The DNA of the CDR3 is TGTGCCAGCAGGATTAGCGGGTCGAACACCGGGGAGCTGTTTTTT. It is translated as CASRISGSNTGELFF.

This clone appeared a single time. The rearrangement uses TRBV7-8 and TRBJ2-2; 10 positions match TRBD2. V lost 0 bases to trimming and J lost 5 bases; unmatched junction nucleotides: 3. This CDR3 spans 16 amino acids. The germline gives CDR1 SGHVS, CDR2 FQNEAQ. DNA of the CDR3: TGTGCCAGCAGCTTAGCTAGCGGGAGGATAACCGGGGAGCTGTTTTTT. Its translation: CASSLASGRITGELFF. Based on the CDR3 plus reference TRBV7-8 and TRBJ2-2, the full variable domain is GAGVSQSPRYKVAKRGQDVALRCDPISGHVSLFWYQQALGQGPEFLTYFQNEAQLDKSGLPSDRFFAERPEGSVSTLKIQRTQQEDSAVYLCASSLASGRITGELFFGEGSRLTVL.

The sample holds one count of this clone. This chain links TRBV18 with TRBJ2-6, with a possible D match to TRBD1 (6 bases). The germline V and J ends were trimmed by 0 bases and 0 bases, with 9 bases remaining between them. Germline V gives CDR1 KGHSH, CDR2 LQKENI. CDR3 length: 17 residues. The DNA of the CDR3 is TGTGCCAGCTCACCACCACAGGGCTTCTCTGGGGCCAACGTCCTGACTTTC. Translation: CASSPPQGFSGANVLTF.

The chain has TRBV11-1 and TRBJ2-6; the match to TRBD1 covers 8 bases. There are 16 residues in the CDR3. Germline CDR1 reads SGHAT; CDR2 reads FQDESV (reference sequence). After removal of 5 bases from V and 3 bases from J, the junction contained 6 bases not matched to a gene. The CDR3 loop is CASSPPGGFGANVLTF. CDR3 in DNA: TGTGCCAGCAGCCCCCCAGGGGGCTTTGGGGCCAACGTCCTGACTTTC.

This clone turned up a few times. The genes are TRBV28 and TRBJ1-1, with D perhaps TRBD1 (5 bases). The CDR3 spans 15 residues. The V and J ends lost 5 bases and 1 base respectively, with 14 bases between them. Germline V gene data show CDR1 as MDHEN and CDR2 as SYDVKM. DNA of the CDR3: TGTGCCAGCAGTCCTAGTGTAACAGGGAACACTGAAGCTTTCTTT. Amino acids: CASSPSVTGNTEAFF.

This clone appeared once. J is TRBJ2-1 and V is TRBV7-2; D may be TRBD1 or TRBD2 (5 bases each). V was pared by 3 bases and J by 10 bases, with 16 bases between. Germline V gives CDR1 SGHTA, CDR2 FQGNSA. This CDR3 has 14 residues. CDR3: CASSLNYGKGEQFF. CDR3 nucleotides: TGTGCCAGCAGCTTGAATTACGGGAAGGGGGAGCAGTTCTTC.

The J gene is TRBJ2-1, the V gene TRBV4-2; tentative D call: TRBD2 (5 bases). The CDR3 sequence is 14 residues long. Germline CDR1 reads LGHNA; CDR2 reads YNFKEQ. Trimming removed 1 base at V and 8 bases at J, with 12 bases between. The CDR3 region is CASSQVRKRDEQFF. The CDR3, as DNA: TGTGCCAGCAGCCAAGTGCGGAAGAGGGATGAGCAGTTCTTC.

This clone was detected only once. CDR3 DNA: TGTGCCAGCAGTGAGGGGGAAGAGAGCACTGAAGCTTTCTTT. Translated: CASSEGEESTEAFF. The chain recombines TRBV2 with TRBJ1-1, with a tentative D call TRBD1 (5 bases). The CDR3 contains 14 residues. Looked up from germline, CDR1 is SNHLY and CDR2 is FYNNEI. Trimming removed 3 bases at V and 4 bases at J, with 12 bases between.

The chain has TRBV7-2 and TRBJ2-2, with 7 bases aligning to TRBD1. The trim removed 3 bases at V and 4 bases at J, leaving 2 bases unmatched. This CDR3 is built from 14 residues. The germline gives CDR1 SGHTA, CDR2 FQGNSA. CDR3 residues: CASSFGQATGELFF. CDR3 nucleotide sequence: TGTGCCAGCAGCTTCGGACAGGCCACCGGGGAGCTGTTTTTT.

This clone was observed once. The chain's CDR3 is CASKGQGGGDEQFF. For the CDR3, the DNA is TGTGCCAGCAAAGGACAGGGAGGCGGCGATGAGCAGTTCTTC. The rearrangement links TRBV2 to TRBJ2-1; TRBD1 matches 8 bases. Germline trimming cut 7 bases from V and 8 bases from J; bases unmatched to any gene: 10. Germline assignment: CDR1 SNHLY and CDR2 FYNNEI. This CDR3 comprises 14 residues.

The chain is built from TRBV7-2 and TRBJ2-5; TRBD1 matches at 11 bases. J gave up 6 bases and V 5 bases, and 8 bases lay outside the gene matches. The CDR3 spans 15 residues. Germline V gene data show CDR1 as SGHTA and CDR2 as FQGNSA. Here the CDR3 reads CASSPPGTGGKTQYF. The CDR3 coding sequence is TGTGCCAGCAGCCCCCCCGGGACAGGGGGAAAGACCCAGTACTTC.

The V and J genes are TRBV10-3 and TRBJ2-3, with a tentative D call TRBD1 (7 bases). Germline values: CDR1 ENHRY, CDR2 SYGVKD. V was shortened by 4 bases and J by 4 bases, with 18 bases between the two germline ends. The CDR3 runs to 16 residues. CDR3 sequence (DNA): TGTGCCATCAGTGCCAACAGGGGAGGCAGGGCAGATACGCAGTATTTT. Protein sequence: CAISANRGGRADTQYF.

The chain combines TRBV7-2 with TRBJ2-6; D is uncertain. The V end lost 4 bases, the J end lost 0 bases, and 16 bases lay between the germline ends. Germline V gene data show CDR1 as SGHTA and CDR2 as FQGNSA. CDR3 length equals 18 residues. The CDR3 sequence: CASSSFAGGYSGANVLTF. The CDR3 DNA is TGTGCCAGCAGCTCTTTTGCCGGCGGTTACTCTGGGGCCAACGTCCTGACTTTC.

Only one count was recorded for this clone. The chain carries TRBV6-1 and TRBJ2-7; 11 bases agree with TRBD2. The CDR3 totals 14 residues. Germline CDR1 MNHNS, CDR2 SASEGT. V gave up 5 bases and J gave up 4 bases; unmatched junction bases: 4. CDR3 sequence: CASSSSGRKYEQYF. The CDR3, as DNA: TGTGCCAGCAGTTCTAGCGGGAGGAAATACGAGCAGTACTTC.

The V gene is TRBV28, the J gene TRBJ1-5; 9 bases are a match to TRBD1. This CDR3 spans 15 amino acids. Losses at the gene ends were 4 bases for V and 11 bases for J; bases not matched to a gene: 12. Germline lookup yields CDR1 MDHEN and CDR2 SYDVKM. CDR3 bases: TGTGCCAGCAGTTCGTCCGGGACAGGGTTTATGGCCCAGCATTTT. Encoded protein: CASSSSGTGFMAQHF.

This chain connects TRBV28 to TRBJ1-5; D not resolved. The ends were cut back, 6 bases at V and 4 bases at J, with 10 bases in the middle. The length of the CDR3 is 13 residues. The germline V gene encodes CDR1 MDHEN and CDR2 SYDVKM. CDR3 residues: CASSRDGNQPQHF. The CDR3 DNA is TGTGCCAGCAGCCGTGATGGGAATCAGCCCCAGCATTTT. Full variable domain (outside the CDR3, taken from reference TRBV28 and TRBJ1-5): DVKVTQSSRYLVKRTGEKVFLECVQDMDHENMFWYRQDPGLGLRLIYFSYDVKMKEKGDIPEGYSVSREKKERFSLILESASTNQTSMYLCASSRDGNQPQHFGDGTRLSIL.

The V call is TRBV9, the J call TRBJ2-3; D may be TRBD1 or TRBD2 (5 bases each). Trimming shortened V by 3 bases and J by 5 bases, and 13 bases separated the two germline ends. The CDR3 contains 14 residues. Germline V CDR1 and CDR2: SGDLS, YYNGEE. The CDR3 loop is CASSGADTKDTQYF. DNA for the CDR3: TGTGCCAGCAGCGGAGCGGACACGAAAGATACGCAGTATTTT.

CDR3 region: CASSLKGLAGGSTDTQYF. The CDR3 nucleotides are TGTGCCAGCAGCTTAAAGGGACTAGCGGGGGGAAGCACAGATACGCAGTATTTT. The chain combines TRBV5-5 with TRBJ2-3; 15 bases align to TRBD2. J gave up 0 bases and V 2 bases, and 4 bases lay outside the gene matches. Per the germline V gene, CDR1 is SGHKS and CDR2 is YYEKEE (reference sequence). CDR3 length: 18 residues.

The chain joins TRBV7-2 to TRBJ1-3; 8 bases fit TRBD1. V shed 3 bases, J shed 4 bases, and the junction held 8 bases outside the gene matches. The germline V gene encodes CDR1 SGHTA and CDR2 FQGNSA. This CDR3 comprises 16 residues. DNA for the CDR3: TGTGCCAGCAGCTTTCAGACAGGGGTCACAGGAAACACCATATATTTT. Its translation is CASSFQTGVTGNTIYF.

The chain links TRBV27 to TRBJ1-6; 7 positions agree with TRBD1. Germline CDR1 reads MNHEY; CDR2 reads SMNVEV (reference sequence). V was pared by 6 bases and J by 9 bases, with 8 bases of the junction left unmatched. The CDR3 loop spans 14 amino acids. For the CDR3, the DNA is TGTGCCAGCAGCAACAGGGGCCTCGGTTCACCCCTCCACTTT. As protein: CASSNRGLGSPLHF.

Here the CDR3 reads CASRGTYNQPQHF. In DNA form, the CDR3 reads TGTGCCAGCAGGGGGACCTACAATCAGCCCCAGCATTTT. This sequence joins TRBV2 and TRBJ1-5; tentatively, D is TRBD1 (5 bases). This CDR3 contains 13 residues. The germline CDR1 and CDR2 sequences are SNHLY and FYNNEI. Trimming left V 6 bases short and J 3 bases short, with 9 bases between. Supplemented by reference TRBV2 and TRBJ1-5, the full variable domain reads EPEVTQTPSHQVTQMGQEVILRCVPISNHLYFYWYRQILGQKVEFLVSFYNNEISEKSEIFDDQFSVERPDGSNFTLKIRSTKLEDSAMYFCASRGTYNQPQHFGDGTRLSIL.

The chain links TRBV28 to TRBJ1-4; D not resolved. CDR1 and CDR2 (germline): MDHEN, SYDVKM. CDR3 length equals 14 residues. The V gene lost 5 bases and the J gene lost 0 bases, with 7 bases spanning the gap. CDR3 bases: TGTGCCAGCAGTGCCTCGGCAACTAATGAAAAACTGTTTTTT. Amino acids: CASSASATNEKLFF.

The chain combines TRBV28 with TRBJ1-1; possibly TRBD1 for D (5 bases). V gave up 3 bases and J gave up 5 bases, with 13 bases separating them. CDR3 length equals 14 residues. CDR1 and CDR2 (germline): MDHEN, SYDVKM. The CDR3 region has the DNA TGTGCCAGCAGTTTTGGGGGTTGGGGGACTGAAGCTTTCTTT. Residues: CASSFGGWGTEAFF.

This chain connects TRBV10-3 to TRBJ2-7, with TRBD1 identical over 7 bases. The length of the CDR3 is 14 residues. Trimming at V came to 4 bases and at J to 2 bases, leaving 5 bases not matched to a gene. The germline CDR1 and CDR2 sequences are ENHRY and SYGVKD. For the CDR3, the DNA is TGTGCCATCAGTGCCCGGGACAGAACCTACGAGCAGTACTTC. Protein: CAISARDRTYEQYF.

The CDR3 DNA reads TGCAGCGTCGGGACTAGCGGGAACCAAGAGACCCAGTACTTC. Translating gives CSVGTSGNQETQYF. The chain has TRBV29-1 and TRBJ2-5, with TRBD2 identical over 13 bases. The trim removed 6 bases at V and 0 bases at J, leaving 1 base unmatched. The germline CDR1 and CDR2 sequences are SQVTM and ANQGSEA. The CDR3 has 14 residues.